This TCR beta chain was retrieved from a study of tissue T cells after allogeneic stem cell transplantation. Study findings and constraints: Anatomically similar tissues had similar TCR repertoires within each patient. Sampling depth was limited, and the cohort was small and clinically varied. Which tissue TCRs were alloreactive or antigen-specific was not determined. Some clones might be persisting host cells.

Germline V lookup: CDR1 KGHPV, CDR2 FQNQEV (reference sequence). CDR3 length: 12 residues. The V end lost 2 bases, the J end lost 4 bases, and 5 bases lay between the germline ends. Time point given: mouse harvest day 7 after allogeneic transplant. Mouse grafts combined 10^7 T-cell-depleted bone marrow cells with 10^6 splenic CD5+ T cells. Mice had MHC-mismatched B6 into BALB/c GVHD, sampled day 7 or 14. Turning to this clone: As yet, its antigen is unknown. The germline and genes are mouse ones. The DNA ends 1 residue before the CDR3 does, and the rest of the CDR3 is filled in from the germline J gene.

Assay: immunoSEQ multiplex PCR; the TCRdb copy retains only in-frame clones and omits some. The sample records some 6,000 clones, roughly 48% being singletons. The chain links TRBV26 to TRBJ1-2; weak D call: TRBD1 (5 bases). Sequencing input: gut tissue. The TCR originated in a female BALB/c mouse given C57BL/6 T cells with graft-versus-host disease after an allogeneic hematopoietic cell transplant. The CDR3 loop reads CASSLGASDYTF. Partial CDR3 DNA: TGTGCCAGCAGTCTGGGGGCCTCCGACTACACC.